The next 15 T cell receptor beta chains were all read from a single sample in a study of T cell responses to AZD1222 COVID-19 vaccine. Generated by immunoSEQ multiplex PCR, the TCRdb table keeps only in-frame clones and is missing some. The table includes 150,000 to 200,000 clones, 94% detected once. Sequenced here: peripheral blood, sampled on day 0 of AZD1222 vaccination. Receptors were obtained from an adult in good health.

V gene TRBV5-4 combines with J gene TRBJ1-6, with D perhaps TRBD1 (5 bases). CDR3 size: 15 residues. Trimming pared 4 bases from V and 7 bases from J, leaving 15 bases between. CDR1 and CDR2 from the germline V gene are SGHNT and YYREEE (reference sequence). The CDR3 protein is CASSLQEGSNSPLHF. The DNA of the CDR3 is TGTGCCAGCAGCCTACAGGAAGGGTCCAATTCACCCCTCCACTTT.

This clone showed up just once. The chain joins TRBV3-1 (or the pseudogene TRBV3-2) to TRBJ1-2, with D unclear. V was shortened by 2 bases and J by 6 bases, with 7 bases between the two germline ends. Germline V gives CDR1 LGHDT, CDR2 YNNKEL (reference sequence). The CDR3 totals 12 residues. CDR3 sequence reads: CASSQWANGYTF. The CDR3 nucleotides are TGTGCCAGCAGCCAATGGGCGAATGGCTACACCTTC.

The chain employs TRBV5-1 and TRBJ1-6; D remains ambiguous. The CDR3 covers 16 residues. Trimming took off 5 bases at V and 2 bases at J, with 14 bases between the two ends. Germline CDR1 SGHRS, CDR2 YFSETQ. CDR3: CASRIEAAAYNSPLHF. CDR3 coding DNA: TGCGCCAGCAGGATCGAGGCGGCCGCCTATAATTCACCCCTCCACTTT.

The chain has TRBV19 and TRBJ2-2, with TRBD2 identical over 8 bases. Trimming removed 10 bases from V and 1 base from J; junction bases left unmatched: 5. Germline assignment: CDR1 LNHDA and CDR2 SQIVND (reference sequence). The CDR3 covers 14 residues. CDR3 in DNA: TGTGCCACTAGCGGGCGGGGGAACACCGGGGAGCTGTTTTTT. Protein: CATSGRGNTGELFF.

V and J are TRBV27 and TRBJ2-7; a possible D gene is TRBD1 (6 bases). Germline CDR1 is MNHEY and CDR2 is SMNVEV (reference sequence). The CDR3 loop spans 14 amino acids. Between the trimmed V and J ends, which lost 4 bases and 4 bases, there was a span of 14 bases. CDR3 nucleotide sequence: TGTGCCAGCAGTTCGTCGGGACAAATATACGAGCAGTACTTC. As protein: CASSSSGQIYEQYF.

This chain links TRBV20-1 with TRBJ2-1; tentative D call: TRBD2 (6 bases). V was cut by 5 bases and J by 10 bases, with 9 bases left in between. This CDR3 comprises 10 residues. Germline V gene sequence: CDR1 DFQATT, CDR2 SNEGSKA (reference sequence). In DNA form, the CDR3 reads TGCAGTGCTGGTGGGGGGGAGCAGTTCTTC. Translated, it gives CSAGGGEQFF.

The chain combines TRBV19 with TRBJ2-2, with D perhaps matching TRBD1 or TRBD2 (5 bases each). Trimming pared 3 bases from V and 6 bases from J, leaving 5 bases between. The CDR3 is 12 residues long. Germline V gives CDR1 LNHDA, CDR2 SQIVND (reference sequence). The CDR3 DNA reads as TGTGCCAGTAGTATGGGGGCCGGGGAGCTGTTTTTT. Its protein product is CASSMGAGELFF.

This rearrangement joins TRBV24-1 to TRBJ1-2, with D tentatively TRBD1 (6 bases). This CDR3 comprises 15 residues. V was clipped by 3 bases and J by 3 bases, with 13 bases between them. Germline loops: CDR1 KGHDR, CDR2 SFDVKD. The CDR3: CATSDGRTDDYGYTF. Written as DNA, the CDR3 is TGTGCCACCAGTGATGGTAGGACAGACGACTATGGCTACACCTTC.

The CDR3 loop is CASSLWGNSPLHF. CDR3 bases: TGTGCCAGCAGCTTGTGGGGTAATTCACCCCTCCACTTT. The rearrangement joins TRBV5-4 to TRBJ1-6; no clear D. Looked up from germline, CDR1 is SGHNT and CDR2 is YYREEE (reference sequence). Trimming pared 1 base from V and 6 bases from J, leaving 5 bases between. The CDR3 length is 13 residues.

The chain carries TRBV7-9 and TRBJ1-4; no definite D call. Trimming shortened V by 5 bases and J by 0 bases, and 10 bases separated the two germline ends. Germline-derived CDR1 and CDR2 are SEHNR and FQNEAQ (reference sequence). CDR3 length: 15 amino acids. The CDR3 DNA sequence: TGTGCCAGCAGCCTTACACTTGCAACTAATGAAAAACTGTTTTTT. This sequence encodes CASSLTLATNEKLFF.

The chain is built from TRBV19 and TRBJ2-3, with 9 positions matching TRBD2. CDR1 and CDR2 from the germline V gene are LNHDA and SQIVND (reference sequence). V shed 1 base, J shed 6 bases, and the junction held 8 bases outside the gene matches. This CDR3 has 16 residues. CDR3 coding DNA: TGTGCCAGTAGTATAGGTAGCGGGAGTAAGAGGGATACGCAGTATTTT. This gives the protein CASSIGSGSKRDTQYF.

This sequence joins TRBV30 and TRBJ2-1; 7 nucleotides match TRBD1. This CDR3 has 14 amino acids. Germline CDR1 is GTSNPN and CDR2 is SVGIG (reference sequence). The V and J ends lost 2 bases and 5 bases, in that order; junction bases with no gene match: 6. The CDR3 loop is CAWSFWTGNNEQFF. For the CDR3, the DNA is TGTGCCTGGAGTTTCTGGACAGGTAACAATGAGCAGTTCTTC. The full variable domain, with the rest looked up from reference TRBV30 and TRBJ2-1, is SQTIHQWPATLVQPVGSPLSLECTVEGTSNPNLYWYRQAAGRGLQLLFYSVGIGQISSEVPQNLSASRPQDRQFILSSKKLLLSDSGFYLCAWSFWTGNNEQFFGPGTRLTVL.

This sequence joins TRBV19 and TRBJ1-1; D not resolved. The V and J ends lost 3 bases and 4 bases respectively, with 12 bases between them. The length of the CDR3 is 14 residues. Germline assignment: CDR1 LNHDA and CDR2 SQIVND (reference sequence). CDR3 coding DNA: TGTGCCAGTAGTATCCCGGGCCCGGGCACTGAAGCTTTCTTT. Translation gives CASSIPGPGTEAFF.

The genes are TRBV28 and TRBJ1-5; the match to TRBD1 covers 9 bases. The CDR3 contains 18 residues. Germline CDR1 is MDHEN and CDR2 is SYDVKM. After removal of 5 bases from V and 0 bases from J, the junction contained 11 bases not matched to a gene. CDR3 DNA sequence: TGTGCCAGCAGTCGCCGGGACAGGGACCTATATAGCAATCAGCCCCAGCATTTT. Translated, it gives CASSRRDRDLYSNQPQHF.

This chain uses TRBV28 with TRBJ2-1, with a possible D match to TRBD2 (6 bases). V was shortened by 8 bases and J by 7 bases, with 21 bases between the two germline ends. CDR1 MDHEN and CDR2 SYDVKM come from the germline V gene. The CDR3 is 15 amino acids. The CDR3 bases are TGTGCCAGCCATAAGCGCGGGACGAACGCAAATGAGCAGTTCTTC. Its protein product is CASHKRGTNANEQFF.